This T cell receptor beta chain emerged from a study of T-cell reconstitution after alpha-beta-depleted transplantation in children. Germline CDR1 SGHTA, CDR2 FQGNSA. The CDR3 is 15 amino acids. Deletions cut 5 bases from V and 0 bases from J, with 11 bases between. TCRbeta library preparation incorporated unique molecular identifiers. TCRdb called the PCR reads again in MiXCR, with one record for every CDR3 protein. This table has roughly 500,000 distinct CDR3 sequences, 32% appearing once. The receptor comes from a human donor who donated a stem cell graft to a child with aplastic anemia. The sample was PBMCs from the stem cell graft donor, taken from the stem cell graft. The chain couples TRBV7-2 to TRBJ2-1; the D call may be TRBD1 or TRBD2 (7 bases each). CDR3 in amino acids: CASSQRDSSYNEQFF. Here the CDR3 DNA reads TGTGCCAGCAGCCAGCGGGACAGCTCCTACAATGAGCAGTTCTTC.